This passage covers 25 T cell receptor beta chains from one sample sequenced in a study of cytomegalovirus exposure and HLA in healthy donors. PCR amplification relied on 60 Vbeta primers (plus 13 Jbeta primers). The protocol was immunoSEQ multiplex PCR, while the TCRdb copy is restricted to in-frame clones and leaves out a portion. The sample consists of under 130,000 clones, roughly 13% of them appearing once. The sample was PBMCs. These receptors came from a man aged 40-50 years in good health and CMV-seropositive.

This clone occurred a few times. V usage is TRBV6-5 and J usage is TRBJ2-1, with 8 bases identical to TRBD1. The trim removed 0 bases at V and 8 bases at J, leaving 6 bases unmatched. The CDR3 is made up of 15 amino acids. Germline V gene lookup returns CDR1 MNHEY and CDR2 SVGAGI. The CDR3 DNA follows: TGTGCCAGCAGTTACTCGAGACAGGGGCTGGATGAGCAGTTCTTC. Encoded protein: CASSYSRQGLDEQFF.

This clone was seen only a few times. Here the CDR3 DNA reads TGTGCCAGCAGCTTATGGGCGGGTAACCCGACCTACAATGAGCAGTTCTTC. It translates to CASSLWAGNPTYNEQFF. The rearrangement links TRBV7-6 to TRBJ2-1; D is perhaps TRBD2 (5 bases). This CDR3 has 17 amino acids. Between the trimmed V and J ends, which lost 2 bases and 2 bases, there was a span of 16 bases. In germline, CDR1 is SGHVS, CDR2 FNYEAQ.

V and J are TRBV6-1 and TRBJ1-6; 7 bases align to TRBD1. CDR3 size: 15 residues. Germline loops: CDR1 MNHNS, CDR2 SASEGT. V lost 2 bases and J lost 10; bases outside the gene matches: 8. The CDR3 loop reads CASSERTGESSPLHF. The DNA of the CDR3 is TGTGCCAGCAGTGAACGGACAGGAGAAAGCTCACCCCTCCACTTT.

This clone has a handful of counts. CDR3 sequence (DNA): TGTGCCAGCAGCGGGGACGGGAGGAGCAATCAGCCCCAGCATTTT. Its translation: CASSGDGRSNQPQHF. V gene TRBV7-2 combines with J gene TRBJ1-5, with D possibly being TRBD1 (5 bases). Per germline, CDR1 SGHTA and CDR2 FQGNSA. There are 15 residues in the CDR3. Deletions cut 5 bases from V and 1 base from J, with 12 bases between.

This clone was seen only a few times. V and J are TRBV27 and TRBJ2-7, with 8 bases aligning to TRBD1. The V segment lost 5 bases and the J segment 9 bases; nucleotides outside the gene matches: 3. From germline, CDR1 is MNHEY and CDR2 SMNVEV (reference sequence). The CDR3 length is 11 residues. Here the CDR3 reads CASSPGQGQYF. CDR3 coding DNA: TGTGCCAGCAGTCCTGGACAGGGGCAGTACTTC.

The J gene is TRBJ2-1, the V gene TRBV11-2, with D possibly matching TRBD2 (7 bases). The V gene's germline CDR1 is SGHAT and CDR2 FQNNGV. Trimming took off 1 base at V and 7 bases at J, with 17 bases between the two ends. The CDR3 is 16 residues long. CDR3 residues: CASSLVGGGLTNEQFF. The CDR3 nucleotides are TGTGCCAGCAGCTTAGTTGGCGGGGGCCTTACTAATGAGCAGTTCTTC.

This clone was seen a handful of times. This chain joins TRBV25-1 and TRBJ2-1, with D possibly matching TRBD2 (5 bases). The germline V gene encodes CDR1 MGHDK and CDR2 SYGVNS. The CDR3 is 16 residues long. V was shortened by 5 bases and J by 10 bases, with 24 bases between the two germline ends. The CDR3 sequence: CASSIRREKPAIEQFF. CDR3 in DNA: TGTGCCAGCAGTATACGACGGGAAAAACCGGCAATAGAGCAGTTCTTC.

This chain links TRBV4-3 with TRBJ2-6; TRBD1 is a possible D gene (6 bases). The CDR3 covers 16 residues. CDR1 and CDR2 from the germline V gene are LGHNA and YSLEER. The V gene lost 4 bases and the J gene lost 0 bases, with 10 bases spanning the gap. The CDR3 nucleotides read TGCGCCAGCAGCCTGGGACATCGCTCTGGGGCCAACGTCCTGACTTTC. Its protein is CASSLGHRSGANVLTF.

The chain couples TRBV19 to TRBJ1-1, with 7 nucleotides matching TRBD1. V was pared by 3 bases and J by 5 bases, with 6 bases of the junction left unmatched. The V gene's germline CDR1 is LNHDA and CDR2 SQIVND (reference sequence). This CDR3 contains 14 residues. The CDR3 nucleotides are TGTGCCAGTAGTATGGAAGGGGGACAGACTGAAGCTTTCTTT. The encoded protein is CASSMEGGQTEAFF.

In DNA form, the CDR3 reads TGCGCCGGGAGTACGACCGGGAACACCGGGGAGCTGTTTTTT. Translation: CAGSTTGNTGELFF. The chain combines TRBV5-1 with TRBJ2-2; the D gene is possibly TRBD2 (5 bases). This CDR3 has 14 amino acids. Trimming pared 10 bases from V and 1 base from J, leaving 14 bases between. CDR1 is SGHRS, CDR2 YFSETQ, per germline. Complete variable domain (other parts from reference TRBV5-1 and TRBJ2-2): KAGVTQTPRYLIKTRGQQVTLSCSPISGHRSVSWYQQTPGQGLQFLFEYFSETQRNKGNFPGRFSGRQFSNSRSEMNVSTLELGDSALYLCAGSTTGNTGELFFGEGSRLTVL.

The chain links TRBV9 to TRBJ1-1; D gene uncertain. The CDR3 loop spans 13 amino acids. Germline CDR1 SGDLS, CDR2 YYNGEE. Trimming removed 0 bases at V and 7 bases at J, with 10 bases between. CDR3 sequence (DNA): TGTGCCAGCAGCGTAGGATCGGGTATTGAAGCTTTCTTT. Translating it yields CASSVGSGIEAFF.

This chain links TRBV9 with TRBJ2-1; tentatively, D is TRBD2 (6 bases). Trimming pared 0 bases from V and 1 base from J, leaving 8 bases between. Germline-derived CDR1 and CDR2 are SGDLS and YYNGEE. The CDR3 length is 15 residues. CDR3 DNA sequence: TGTGCCAGCAGCGTAGGTGGACTATCCTACAATGAGCAGTTCTTC. Protein sequence: CASSVGGLSYNEQFF.

This clone was seen a handful of times. The chain combines TRBV6-5 with TRBJ1-2; 12 nucleotides agree with TRBD1. Trimming cost V 6 bases and J 3 bases; bases outside gene matches: 5. The CDR3 is 15 amino acids. Germline CDR1 reads MNHEY; CDR2 reads SVGAGI. The CDR3 DNA follows: TGTGCCAGCAGACCCGGGACAGGGGGCGACTATGGCTACACCTTC. Residues: CASRPGTGGDYGYTF.

V is TRBV9 and J is TRBJ1-2, with D tentatively TRBD1 (5 bases). Trimming took off 4 bases at V and 4 bases at J, with 11 bases between the two ends. This CDR3 spans 13 amino acids. Germline CDR1 reads SGDLS; CDR2 reads YYNGEE. In DNA form, the CDR3 reads TGTGCCAGCAGCCCCTGGGACTCCTATGGCTACACCTTC. It encodes CASSPWDSYGYTF.

The chain is built from TRBV27 and TRBJ2-2, with a tentative D call TRBD1 (5 bases). Germline CDR1 and CDR2: MNHEY and SMNVEV (reference sequence). The CDR3 sequence is 15 residues long. V lost 5 bases to trimming and J lost 6 bases, with 16 bases between them. The CDR3 loop reads CASSARASRAGELFF. The DNA of the CDR3 is TGTGCCAGCAGTGCCCGGGCCTCCAGGGCCGGGGAGCTGTTTTTT.

This clone has more than one count but fewer than ten. This chain uses TRBV6-1 with TRBJ1-1, with D perhaps TRBD1 (6 bases). Trimming took 3 bases from V and 2 from J, leaving 13 bases between them. Per germline, CDR1 MNHNS and CDR2 SASEGT. The CDR3 has 15 residues. The CDR3 coding sequence is TGTGCCAGCAGTGATTACAGGGTCGGAAACACTGAAGCTTTCTTT. It codes for CASSDYRVGNTEAFF.

This clone showed up just a few times. The chain is built from TRBV9 and TRBJ1-2; no reliable D call. From germline, CDR1 is SGDLS and CDR2 YYNGEE. V lost 4 bases, J lost 6 bases, and 22 bases lay in between. The CDR3 is made up of 16 amino acids. The CDR3 sequence: CASSLRAGLIGDGYTF. The CDR3 DNA reads as TGTGCCAGCAGCCTTAGAGCGGGGTTAATTGGCGATGGCTACACCTTC.

The chain combines TRBV29-1 with TRBJ2-5; D is undetermined. Trimming cost V 4 bases and J 1 base, with 10 bases left between them. The CDR3 is made up of 13 amino acids. Germline V CDR1 and CDR2: SQVTM, ANQGSEA. The DNA for the CDR3 is TGCAGCGTTGTATTACAAATCCAAGAGACCCAGTACTTC. Protein sequence: CSVVLQIQETQYF.

The chain recombines TRBV5-4 with TRBJ2-1, with 11 bases fitting TRBD2. Germline loops: CDR1 SGHNT, CDR2 YYREEE (reference sequence). J was trimmed by 0 bases and V by 4 bases; bases with no gene match: 9. This CDR3 region has 18 residues. The CDR3 DNA reads as TGTGCCAGCAGCATTCGGACTAGCGGGTCCCGCTCCTACAATGAGCAGTTCTTC. It translates to CASSIRTSGSRSYNEQFF.

This clone has more than one count but fewer than ten. The J gene is TRBJ2-7, the V gene TRBV6-1, with D possibly being TRBD2 (6 bases). This CDR3 contains 15 residues. The V gene lost 6 bases and the J gene lost 0 bases, with 15 bases spanning the gap. Germline V CDR1 and CDR2: MNHNS, SASEGT. Here the CDR3 DNA reads TGTGCCAGCAGCCCTGGCCCCGGGAGCTCCTACGAGCAGTACTTC. This codes for CASSPGPGSSYEQYF.

There are a few counts of this clone. This rearrangement joins TRBV4-1 to TRBJ2-2, with TRBD2 identical over 9 bases. The CDR3 is 18 residues long. Per the germline V gene, CDR1 is MGHRA and CDR2 is YSYEKL. J gave up 2 bases and V 0 bases, and 7 bases lay outside the gene matches. For the CDR3, the DNA is TGCGCCAGCAGCCAAGATCGGCTAGCGGGACTAAACACCGGGGAGCTGTTTTTT. This translates into CASSQDRLAGLNTGELFF.

The J gene is TRBJ2-7, the V gene TRBV5-1, with a possible D match to TRBD2 (6 bases). This CDR3 comprises 14 residues. Looked up from germline, CDR1 is SGHRS and CDR2 is YFSETQ. Trimming took off 3 bases at V and 1 base at J, with 11 bases between the two ends. In nucleotides, the CDR3 is TGCGCCAGCAGCTCCGGTGGGGGGTCCTACGAGCAGTACTTC. Amino acid sequence: CASSSGGGSYEQYF.

This clone has more than one count but fewer than ten. This chain links TRBV2 with TRBJ2-5; 7 nucleotides agree with TRBD1. The V and J ends lost 6 bases and 5 bases, in that order; junction bases with no gene match: 9. This CDR3 is built from 14 residues. The germline V gene has CDR1 SNHLY and CDR2 FYNNEI. CDR3 nucleotide sequence: TGTGCCAGCAGCCTACAGGGGATTGGGGAGACCCAGTACTTC. Amino acid sequence: CASSLQGIGETQYF.

This clone was observed a handful of times. V gene TRBV4-2 combines with J gene TRBJ1-1, with D hard to call. The length of the CDR3 is 13 residues. V was cut by 2 bases and J by 3 bases, with 7 bases left in between. Per the germline V gene, CDR1 is LGHNA and CDR2 is YNFKEQ. Written as DNA, the CDR3 is TGTGCCAGCAGCCAAAGGCAGGACACTGAAGCTTTCTTT. Protein product: CASSQRQDTEAFF.

This chain joins TRBV5-1 and TRBJ1-4; 7 bases map to TRBD1. Germline-derived CDR1 and CDR2 are SGHRS and YFSETQ. V gave up 7 bases and J gave up 5 bases; unmatched junction bases: 8. This CDR3 spans 14 amino acids. The CDR3 DNA is TGCGCCAGCGCTCCGGGACAGCGGAATGAAAAACTGTTTTTT. As protein: CASAPGQRNEKLFF.